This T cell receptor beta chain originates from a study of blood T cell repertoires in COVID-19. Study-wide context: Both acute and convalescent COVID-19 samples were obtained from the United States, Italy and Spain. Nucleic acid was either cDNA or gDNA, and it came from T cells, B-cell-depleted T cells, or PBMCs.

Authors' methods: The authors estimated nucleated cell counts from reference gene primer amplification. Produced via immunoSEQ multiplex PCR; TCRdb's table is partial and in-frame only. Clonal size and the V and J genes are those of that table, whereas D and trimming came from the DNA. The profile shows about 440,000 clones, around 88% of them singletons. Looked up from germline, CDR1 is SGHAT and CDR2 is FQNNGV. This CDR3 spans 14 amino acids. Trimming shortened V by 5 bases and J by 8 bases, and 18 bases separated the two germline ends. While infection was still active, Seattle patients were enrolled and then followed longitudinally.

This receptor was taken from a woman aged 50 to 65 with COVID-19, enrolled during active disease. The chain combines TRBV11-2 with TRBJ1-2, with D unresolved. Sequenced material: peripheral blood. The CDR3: CASSPRGGSRGYTF. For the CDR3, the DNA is TGTGCCAGCAGCCCCCGAGGAGGCAGCCGGGGCTACACCTTC.